The rows below give T cell receptor beta chains drawn from one sample of a study of cytomegalovirus exposure and HLA in healthy donors. Using immunoSEQ multiplex PCR, the repertoire was profiled, and TCRdb retains in-frame clones only, with some absent. The data hold fewer than 180,000 clones, with around 79% observed a single time. Sequencing was performed on PBMCs. The source is a human donor in good health. Each CDR3 is given with its conserved first and last residue. D genes are given only for firm matches. A clone size is listed for some rows: how often the clone was seen (once, few, many), or a class if it is expanded.

size: -
D: -
J: TRBJ2-7
V: TRBV27
DNA: TGTGCCAGCAGACAGACTGGGGCCCCCTACGAGCAGTACTTC
CDR3: CASRQTGAPYEQYF

size: -
D: TRBD1
J: TRBJ1-4
V: TRBV4-2
DNA: TGTGCCAGCAGCCCACAGGGGGGGGAAAAACTGTTTTTT
CDR3: CASSPQGGEKLFF

size: -
D: -
J: TRBJ2-5
V: TRBV6-5
DNA: TGTGCCAGCAGCCTCGATGGCAGGGAACAAGAGACCCAGTACTTC
CDR3: CASSLDGREQETQYF

size: -
D: TRBD1
J: TRBJ1-1
V: TRBV6-1
DNA: TGTGCCAGCAGTGCAACAGGGGACACTGAAGCTTTCTTT
CDR3: CASSATGDTEAFF

size: -
D: -
J: TRBJ2-7
V: TRBV5-1
DNA: TGCGCCAGCAGCTTGGATGGTTCGGGGTACGAGCAGTACTTC
CDR3: CASSLDGSGYEQYF

size: -
D: -
J: TRBJ1-1
V: TRBV7-9
DNA: TGTGCCAGCAACAACAGGGTGAACACTGAAGCTTTCTTT
CDR3: CASNNRVNTEAFF

size: -
D: -
J: TRBJ1-1
V: TRBV2
DNA: TGTGCCAGCAGCCCCGGTCGCGTCCCTTATCCCACTGAAGCTTTCTTT
CDR3: CASSPGRVPYPTEAFF

size: once
D: -
J: TRBJ2-7
V: TRBV5-1
DNA: TGCGCCAGCAGCTTGGTCGGGGGCGAGCAGTACTTC
CDR3: CASSLVGGEQYF

size: -
D: -
J: TRBJ2-7
V: TRBV7-8
DNA: TGTGCCAGCAGCTTAATGGACTCAAGGGACTACGAGCAGTACTTC
CDR3: CASSLMDSRDYEQYF

size: -
D: TRBD2
J: TRBJ2-7
V: TRBV7-2
DNA: TGTGCCAGCAGCCGAACTATAGCGGGGAAGGCTTACGAGCAGTACTTC
CDR3: CASSRTIAGKAYEQYF

size: -
D: TRBD1
J: TRBJ1-2
V: TRBV5-4
DNA: TGTGCCAGCAGCCTCACAGGGGTGGGTGGCTACACCTTC
CDR3: CASSLTGVGGYTF